This TCR beta chain appears in the sequencing data of a study of blood T cell repertoires in COVID-19. Study-wide context: The United States, Italy and Spain were the sources of the acute and convalescent COVID-19 samples. Sources were T cells, B-cell-depleted T cells, or PBMCs; the material itself was cDNA or gDNA.

V lost 4 bases, J lost 4 bases, and 8 bases stayed unmatched. The CDR3 runs to 16 residues. The germline gives CDR1 KGHSH, CDR2 LQKENI. Per the study methods: Reference gene primer amplification gave estimated nucleated cell counts. Measured with immunoSEQ multiplex PCR; TCRdb has only the in-frame clones, and not every one. That table supplies the V and J calls and clone size; D and trimming were determined from the DNA. Among roughly 80,000 clones listed, about four fifths were seen once. This sequence was found in a human donor in a cohort sampled during active COVID-19. The sequenced sample consisted of peripheral blood. This chain joins TRBV18 and TRBJ2-3, with 10 bases identical to TRBD1. The CDR3 region is CASSLVDRGHADTQYF. In DNA, the CDR3 is TGTGCCAGCTCACTCGTAGACAGGGGGCACGCAGATACGCAGTATTTT.